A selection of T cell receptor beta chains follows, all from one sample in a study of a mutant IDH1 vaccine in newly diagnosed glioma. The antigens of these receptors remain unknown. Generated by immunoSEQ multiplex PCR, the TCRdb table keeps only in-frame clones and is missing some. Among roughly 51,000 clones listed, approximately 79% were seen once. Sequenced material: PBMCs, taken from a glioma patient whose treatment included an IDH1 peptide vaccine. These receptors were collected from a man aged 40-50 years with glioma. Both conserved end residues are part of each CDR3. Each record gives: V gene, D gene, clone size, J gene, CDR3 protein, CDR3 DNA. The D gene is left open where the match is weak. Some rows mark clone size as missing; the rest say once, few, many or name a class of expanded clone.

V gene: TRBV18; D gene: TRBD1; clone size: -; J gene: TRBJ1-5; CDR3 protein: CASSPTGVRGNQPQHF; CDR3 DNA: TGTGCCAGCTCACCCACAGGGGTACGGGGCAATCAGCCCCAGCATTTT
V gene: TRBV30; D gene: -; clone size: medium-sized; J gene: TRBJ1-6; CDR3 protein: CAWTQAGSYNSPLHF; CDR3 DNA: TGTGCCTGGACTCAGGCTGGCTCCTATAATTCACCCCTCCACTTT
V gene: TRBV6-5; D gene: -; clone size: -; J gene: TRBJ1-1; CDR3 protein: CASTAKDNTEAFF; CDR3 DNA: TGTGCCAGCACTGCCAAGGACAACACTGAAGCTTTCTTT
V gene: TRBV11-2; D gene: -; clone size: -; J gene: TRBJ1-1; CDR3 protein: CASSLDVARLNTEAFF; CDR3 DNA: TGTGCCAGCAGCTTAGACGTGGCGAGGTTGAACACTGAAGCTTTCTTT
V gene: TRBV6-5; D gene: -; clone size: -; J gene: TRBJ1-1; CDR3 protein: CASSYSTGDTEAFF; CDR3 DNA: TGTGCCAGCAGTTACTCGACAGGAGACACTGAAGCTTTCTTT
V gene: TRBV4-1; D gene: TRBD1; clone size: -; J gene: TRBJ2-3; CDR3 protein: CASSQDQGRSGTGATDTQYF; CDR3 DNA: TGCGCCAGCAGCCAAGACCAGGGTCGATCAGGGACAGGAGCTACGGATACGCAGTATTTT
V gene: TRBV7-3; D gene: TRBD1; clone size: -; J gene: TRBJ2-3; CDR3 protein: CASREDRDADTQYF; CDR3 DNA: TGTGCCAGCAGGGAAGACAGGGACGCAGATACGCAGTATTTT
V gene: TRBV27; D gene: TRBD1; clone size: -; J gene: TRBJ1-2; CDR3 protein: CASSLGQGGGYTF; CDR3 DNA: TGTGCCAGCAGCCTCGGACAGGGTGGTGGCTACACCTTC
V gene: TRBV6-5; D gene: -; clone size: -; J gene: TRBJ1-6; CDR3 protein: CASNRDLRASPLHF; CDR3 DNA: TGTGCCAGCAATCGAGACCTCCGGGCATCACCCCTCCACTTT
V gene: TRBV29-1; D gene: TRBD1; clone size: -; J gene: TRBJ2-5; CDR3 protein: CSVMGQGSETQYF; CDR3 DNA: TGCAGCGTTATGGGACAGGGGTCAGAGACCCAGTACTTC
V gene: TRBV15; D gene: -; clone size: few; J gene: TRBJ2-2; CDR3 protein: CATSPRGTDHTGELFF; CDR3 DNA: TGTGCCACCAGCCCCCGGGGGACAGACCACACCGGGGAGCTGTTTTTT
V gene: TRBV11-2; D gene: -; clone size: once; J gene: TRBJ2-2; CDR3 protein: CASSISGELFF; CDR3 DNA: TGTGCCAGCAGCATTTCCGGGGAGCTGTTTTTT
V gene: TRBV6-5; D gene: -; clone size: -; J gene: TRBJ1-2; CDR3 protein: CASSYSTQGGGYTF; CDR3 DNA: TGTGCCAGCAGTTACTCGACGCAGGGTGGGGGCTACACCTTC
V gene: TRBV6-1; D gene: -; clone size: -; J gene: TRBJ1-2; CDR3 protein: CASFWGAPGYTF; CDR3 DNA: TGTGCCAGTTTTTGGGGGGCGCCCGGCTACACCTTC
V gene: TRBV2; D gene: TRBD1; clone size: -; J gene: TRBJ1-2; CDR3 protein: CASSGQGGFYGYTF; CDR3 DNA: TGTGCCAGCAGTGGACAGGGGGGGTTCTATGGCTACACCTTC
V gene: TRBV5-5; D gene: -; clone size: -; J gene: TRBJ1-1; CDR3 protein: CASSLVPQRDTEAFF; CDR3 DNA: TGTGCCAGCAGCTTGGTACCCCAGCGGGACACTGAAGCTTTCTTT
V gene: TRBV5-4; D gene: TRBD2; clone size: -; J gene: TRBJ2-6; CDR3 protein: CASSPSSGGAPGANVLTF; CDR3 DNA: TGTGCCAGCAGTCCATCTAGCGGGGGGGCTCCTGGGGCCAACGTCCTGACTTTC
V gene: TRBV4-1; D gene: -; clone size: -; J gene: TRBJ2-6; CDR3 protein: CASSQGKGSGANVLTF; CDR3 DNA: TGCGCCAGCAGCCAAGGAAAGGGCTCTGGGGCCAACGTCCTGACTTTC
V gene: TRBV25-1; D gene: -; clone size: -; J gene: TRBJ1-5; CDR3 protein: CASSGGDQPQHF; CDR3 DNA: TGTGCCAGCAGTGGGGGGGATCAGCCCCAGCATTTT
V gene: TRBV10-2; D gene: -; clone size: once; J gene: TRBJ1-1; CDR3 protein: CASSEEGRGTEAFF; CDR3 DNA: TGCGCCAGCAGTGAAGAGGGGCGGGGGACTGAAGCTTTCTTT
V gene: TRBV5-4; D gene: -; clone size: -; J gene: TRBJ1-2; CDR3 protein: CASSRASGSNYGYTF; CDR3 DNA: TGTGCCAGCAGCCGAGCCTCGGGGTCTAACTATGGCTACACCTTC
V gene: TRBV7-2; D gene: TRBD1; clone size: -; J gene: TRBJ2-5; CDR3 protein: CASSLVLDRGETQYF; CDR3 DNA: TGTGCCAGCAGCTTAGTCTTGGACAGGGGAGAGACCCAGTACTTC
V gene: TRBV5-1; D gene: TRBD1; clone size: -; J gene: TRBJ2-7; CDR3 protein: CASSFGTGSYEQYF; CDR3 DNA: TGCGCCAGCAGCTTCGGGACAGGGTCGTACGAGCAGTACTTC
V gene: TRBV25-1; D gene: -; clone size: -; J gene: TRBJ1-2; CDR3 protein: CASSAPGLFSHGYTF; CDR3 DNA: TGTGCCAGCAGTGCACCGGGACTCTTCAGCCATGGCTACACCTTC
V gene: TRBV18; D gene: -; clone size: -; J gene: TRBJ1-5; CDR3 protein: CASSPRAGQQPQHF; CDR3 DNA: TGTGCCAGCTCACCACGGGCTGGGCAGCAGCCCCAGCATTTT
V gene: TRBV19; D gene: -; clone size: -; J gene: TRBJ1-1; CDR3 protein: CASSIDLEDSEAFF; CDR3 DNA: TGTGCCAGTAGTATAGATCTGGAGGACTCTGAAGCTTTCTTT
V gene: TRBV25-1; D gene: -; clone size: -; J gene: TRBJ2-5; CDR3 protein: CASSRGRETQYF; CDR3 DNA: TGTGCCAGCAGCAGGGGCCGGGAGACCCAGTACTTC
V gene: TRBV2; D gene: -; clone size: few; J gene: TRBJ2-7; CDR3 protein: CASSEQGHEQYF; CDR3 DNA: TGTGCCAGCAGTGAACAGGGACACGAGCAGTACTTC
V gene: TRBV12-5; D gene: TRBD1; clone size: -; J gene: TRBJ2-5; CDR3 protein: CASGSTGVQQETQYF; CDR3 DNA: TGTGCTAGTGGCTCGACAGGGGTGCAGCAAGAGACCCAGTACTTC
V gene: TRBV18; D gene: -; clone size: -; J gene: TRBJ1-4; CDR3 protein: CASSPPPAGGGEKLFF; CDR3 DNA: TGTGCCAGCTCACCACCCCCCGCGGGGGGGGGAGAAAAACTGTTTTTT
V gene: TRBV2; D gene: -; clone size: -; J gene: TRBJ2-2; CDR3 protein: CASKGTNTGELFF; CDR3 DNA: TGTGCCAGCAAGGGGACCAACACCGGGGAGCTGTTTTTT
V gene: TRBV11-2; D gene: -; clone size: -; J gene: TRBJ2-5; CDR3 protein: CASSLTWETQYF; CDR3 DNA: TGTGCCAGCAGCTTGACTTGGGAGACCCAGTACTTC
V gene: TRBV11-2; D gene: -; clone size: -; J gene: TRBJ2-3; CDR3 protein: CASSADTLGLFGPGRTQYF; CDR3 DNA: TGTGCCAGCAGCGCCGATACCCTTGGCCTTTTTGGACCAGGAAGAACGCAGTATTTT
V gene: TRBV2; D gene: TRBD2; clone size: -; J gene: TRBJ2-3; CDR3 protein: CASSEVGGSDTQYF; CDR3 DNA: TGTGCCAGCAGTGAAGTGGGGGGGTCAGATACGCAGTATTTT
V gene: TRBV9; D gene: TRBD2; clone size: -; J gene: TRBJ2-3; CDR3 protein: CASSVGGGRSTDTQYF; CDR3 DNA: TGTGCCAGCAGCGTAGGCGGGGGGCGAAGCACAGATACGCAGTATTTT
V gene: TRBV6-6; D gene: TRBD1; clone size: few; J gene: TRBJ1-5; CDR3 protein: CASSSGQSSQPQHF; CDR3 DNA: TGTGCCAGCAGTTCGGGACAGTCAAGTCAGCCCCAGCATTTT